The table lists the clone carrying this T cell receptor (beta chain) with a count of one. Its antigen is not known. This sample is part of a study of cytomegalovirus exposure and HLA in healthy donors. General study points: Rare TCR sequences predominated, though certain public TCRs were found in many donors. A subsequent analysis found that TCR clusters from the first cohort also tended to co-occur in the 90 to 150 validation repertoires, with 90% to 95% of cluster scores above 0. With high specificity and sensitivity, the classifier reportedly diagnosed cytomegalovirus status.

V was clipped by 4 bases and J by 6 bases, with 12 bases between them. CDR3 length equals 14 residues. Germline CDR1 MNHNS, CDR2 SASEGT. The repertoire was sequenced with immunoSEQ multiplex PCR; TCRdb's copy has only in-frame clones and lacks some. Seen here are 100,000 or so clones, roughly 85% observed once, and the top ten hold 20% to 25%. The donors were in the roughly 130-subject validation cohort, distinct from the roughly 700-subject first cohort. Input material: PBMCs. V gene TRBV6-1 combines with J gene TRBJ1-4; possible D gene TRBD1, 5 bases. This receptor was obtained from a man in his late teens or twenties in good health and CMV-seropositive. The CDR3 protein is CASSAQGGDEKLFF. In DNA, the CDR3 is TGTGCCAGCAGTGCGCAGGGAGGGGATGAAAAACTGTTTTTT.